The 28 T cell receptor beta chains listed next were all sequenced from one sample in a study of immune heterogeneity within non-small cell lung tumors. Bulk tumor genomic DNA, around 580 ng per sample, was used as template. In surgery, several biopsies were collected from each primary tumor at widely spaced sites. The study enrolled patients with untreated, newly diagnosed non-small cell lung cancer who underwent curative surgery. Multiplex PCR relied on 32 V and 13 J primers to amplify TCR beta CDR3. TCRdb re-called the multiplex PCR reads through MiXCR, storing one row per CDR3 protein. The data contain 22,000 or so distinct CDR3 sequences, over 25% of them seen just once; the ten biggest clones take up around 4.1%. Sequences were obtained from lung tumor tissue. These receptors originate from a man aged 35-49 years with non-small cell lung cancer.

On this clonotype: One end of the junction does not line up with germline, which may come from a read error. The CDR3 region is CASSLGYEQCF. The CDR3 DNA follows: TGTGCCAGCAGCTTGGGGTACGAGCAGTGCTTC. The chain joins TRBV5-6 to TRBJ2-7; D uncertain. This CDR3 region has 11 residues. CDR1 is SGHDT and CDR2 is YYEEEE in the germline V gene.

In this sample, this clonotype turned up a few times. The J gene is TRBJ1-2, the V gene TRBV4-3, with D possibly being TRBD1 (5 bases). Germline loops: CDR1 LGHNA, CDR2 YSLEER. V was pared by 0 bases and J by 4 bases, with 12 bases between. The CDR3 sequence is 15 residues long. This CDR3 is CASSQDMRGGYGYTF. For the CDR3, the DNA is TGCGCCAGCAGCCAAGATATGAGGGGAGGCTATGGCTACACCTTC.

There are a few counts of this clonotype. The rearrangement uses TRBV6-4 and TRBJ1-6; 9 bases agree with TRBD1. The J segment lost 10 bases and the V segment lost 5 bases, leaving 6 bases of the junction unmatched. Germline V gives CDR1 MRHNA, CDR2 SNTAGT. The length of the CDR3 is 14 residues. The CDR3 nucleotides read TGTGCCAGCAGTCCGGACAGGGGAATATCACCCCTCCACTTT. It translates to CASSPDRGISPLHF.

This clonotype was seen repeatedly, ten times or more. This chain links TRBV28 with TRBJ1-1; D ambiguous. CDR3 length equals 12 residues. Germline CDR1 reads MDHEN; CDR2 reads SYDVKM. V was clipped by 2 bases and J by 9 bases, with 10 bases between them. The CDR3 bases are TGTGCCAGCAGTTTAATGGCTTTGAAAGCTTTCTTT. This sequence encodes CASSLMALKAFF.

This clonotype has just a few counts. This rearrangement joins TRBV2 to TRBJ2-2; TRBD1 matches 12 bases. V gave up 7 bases and J gave up 6 bases; unmatched junction bases: 6. Germline V CDR1 and CDR2: SNHLY, FYNNEI. The CDR3 consists of 15 residues. CDR3 sequence (DNA): TGTGCCAGCACCGGGACAGGGGGCCGGTCCGGGGAGCTGTTTTTT. Translation: CASTGTGGRSGELFF.

The chain joins TRBV12-3 or TRBV12-4 to TRBJ1-1, with D possibly matching TRBD1 (5 bases). This CDR3 is 16 amino acids long. Trimming shortened V by 4 bases and J by 0 bases, and 15 bases separated the two germline ends. The CDR3 DNA follows: TGTGCCAGCAGTTCCCTCCCGGGAGGGGTGAACACTGAAGCTTTCTTT. This gives the protein CASSSLPGGVNTEAFF.

This clonotype was seen ten or more times. V is TRBV10-3 and J is TRBJ2-7; a weak D match, TRBD2 (6 bases). Germline CDR1 ENHRY, CDR2 SYGVKD. The CDR3 spans 13 residues. V lost 4 bases, J lost 6 bases, and 13 bases lay in between. This CDR3 is CAISGGGDSEQYF. CDR3 DNA sequence: TGTGCCATCAGTGGGGGAGGAGATTCCGAGCAGTACTTC.

This clonotype was observed many times. The chain employs TRBV24-1 and TRBJ2-7; 10 bases agree with TRBD1. Trimming removed 3 bases from V and 5 bases from J; junction bases left unmatched: 12. The CDR3 consists of 17 residues. The germline V gene has CDR1 KGHDR and CDR2 SFDVKD. CDR3 bases: TGTGCCACCAGTGATCCCAAGGACAGGGGGAAGACGAACGAGCAGTACTTC. Translating gives CATSDPKDRGKTNEQYF.

This clonotype appeared once. Possible read error: a much larger clone is one base away. The chain carries TRBV20-1 and TRBJ1-2, with D perhaps TRBD1 (5 bases). The germline V gene has CDR1 DFQATT and CDR2 SNEGSKA (reference sequence). V was shortened by 0 bases and J by 10 bases, with 18 bases between the two germline ends. This CDR3 is 14 amino acids long. The CDR3: CSARDTRIRDDYTF. CDR3 nucleotide sequence: TGCAGTGCTAGAGATACCCGCATCAGGGATGACTACACCTTC.

The sample holds a few counts of this clonotype. The rearrangement uses TRBV4-1 and TRBJ1-1; TRBD1 might be the D (5 bases). The CDR3 spans 14 residues. Germline values: CDR1 MGHRA, CDR2 YSYEKL. With 1 base removed from V and 2 bases from J, the gap between germline ends came to 8 bases. The CDR3 DNA sequence: TGCGCCAGCAGCCAAGCCGGGACCAACACTGAAGCTTTCTTT. Residues: CASSQAGTNTEAFF.

J is TRBJ2-3 and V is TRBV6-1; 8 bases are a match to TRBD2. Germline CDR1 is MNHNS and CDR2 is SASEGT. V lost 9 bases to trimming and J lost 4 bases; unmatched junction nucleotides: 18. CDR3 size: 17 residues. The CDR3 is CASSSLAVGFIADTQYF. CDR3 nucleotides: TGTGCCAGTTCGTCACTAGCGGTGGGCTTTATTGCAGATACGCAGTATTTT.

In its sample, this clonotype was seen a few times. J is TRBJ2-5 and V is TRBV7-2; 8 bases map to TRBD2. Trimming took 5 bases from V and 7 from J; bases not matched to a gene: 6. Germline V CDR1 and CDR2: SGHTA, FQGNSA. CDR3 length equals 13 residues. CDR3 sequence reads: CASSIGLAGTQYF. Here the CDR3 DNA reads TGTGCCAGCAGCATCGGACTAGCCGGGACCCAGTACTTC.

Of note for this clonotype: The junction does not match germline at one end; this may be a read error. The chain uses TRBV3-1 and TRBJ1-1, with TRBD1 as a possible D gene (6 bases). CDR3 size: 15 residues. Looked up from germline, CDR1 is LGHDT and CDR2 is YNNKEL (reference sequence). CDR3 sequence: CASSHTGRVNTDAFF. The CDR3 bases are TGTGCCAGCAGCCACACAGGGAGAGTGAACACTGACGCTTTCTTT.

The chain carries TRBV5-6 and TRBJ2-5; TRBD2 agrees at 8 bases. The J segment lost 2 bases and the V segment lost 0 bases, leaving 9 bases of the junction unmatched. Germline V gene data show CDR1 as SGHDT and CDR2 as YYEEEE. CDR3 length: 17 residues. The CDR3 nucleotides read TGTGCCAGCAGCTTGGATGGCAGGGCTAGCGGGCAAGAGACCCAGTACTTC. Encoded protein: CASSLDGRASGQETQYF. Based on the CDR3 plus reference TRBV5-6 and TRBJ2-5, the full variable domain is DAGVTQSPTHLIKTRGQQVTLRCSPKSGHDTVSWYQQALGQGPQFIFQYYEEEERQRGNFPDRFSGHQFPNYSSELNVNALLLGDSALYLCASSLDGRASGQETQYFGPGTRLLVL.

For this clonotype: This clone may be a read error of a much larger clone one base away. V usage is TRBV27 and J usage is TRBJ2-7; no definite D call. CDR3 length: 13 residues. Germline V CDR1 and CDR2: MNHEY, SMNVEV (reference sequence). The CDR3 reads CASSLLGSDEHYF. CDR3 nucleotide sequence: TGTGCCAGCAGTTTATTGGGTTCCGACGAGCATTACTTC.

In its sample, this clonotype was seen a few times. The J gene is TRBJ1-1, the V gene TRBV6-5; possible D gene TRBD1, 6 bases. The CDR3 spans 13 residues. Germline lookup yields CDR1 MNHEY and CDR2 SVGAGI. Trimming pared 0 bases from V and 6 bases from J, leaving 8 bases between. The CDR3 loop reads CASSYSGAAEAFF. The CDR3 DNA reads TGTGCCAGCAGTTACTCGGGGGCGGCTGAAGCTTTCTTT.

This clonotype was picked up many times. This sequence joins TRBV5-1 and TRBJ2-1, with TRBD1 identical over 7 bases. The CDR3 runs 15 residues. Germline V lookup: CDR1 SGHRS, CDR2 YFSETQ. Trimming removed 0 bases from V and 10 bases from J; junction bases left unmatched: 10. The CDR3 protein is CASSLASTGEREQFF. In DNA form, the CDR3 reads TGCGCCAGCAGCTTGGCCAGCACAGGGGAACGGGAGCAGTTCTTC. Filled out from reference TRBV5-1 and TRBJ2-1, the complete variable domain reads KAGVTQTPRYLIKTRGQQVTLSCSPISGHRSVSWYQQTPGQGLQFLFEYFSETQRNKGNFPGRFSGRQFSNSRSEMNVSTLELGDSALYLCASSLASTGEREQFFGPGTRLTVL.

The chain has TRBV24-1 and TRBJ1-2, with D hard to call. CDR3 size: 16 residues. V was clipped by 3 bases and J by 4 bases, with 17 bases between them. Germline-derived CDR1 and CDR2 are KGHDR and SFDVKD. CDR3 sequence: CATSDHSGPLGYGYTF. The CDR3 DNA reads TGTGCCACCAGTGATCACTCCGGGCCGTTGGGCTATGGCTACACCTTC.

In its sample, this clonotype was seen a few times. J is TRBJ2-1 and V is TRBV20-1, with 14 bases fitting TRBD2. Germline V lookup: CDR1 DFQATT, CDR2 SNEGSKA (reference sequence). This CDR3 contains 15 residues. Losses at the gene ends were 5 bases for V and 8 bases for J; bases not matched to a gene: 8. The CDR3 coding sequence is TGCAGTGCTGAGGGGACTAGCGGGAGCATGGATGAGCAGTTCTTC. It encodes CSAEGTSGSMDEQFF.

This clonotype was detected a few times. The V and J genes are TRBV24-1 and TRBJ2-7; the D is unclear. The germline CDR1 and CDR2 sequences are KGHDR and SFDVKD. This CDR3 region has 13 residues. Trimming took off 2 bases at V and 7 bases at J, with 11 bases between the two ends. The CDR3 DNA follows: TGTGCCACCAGTGATTCCCTGGATTCGGAGCAGTACTTC. Amino acid sequence: CATSDSLDSEQYF.

J is TRBJ2-1 and V is TRBV20-1; TRBD2 matches at 7 bases. The CDR3 loop spans 14 amino acids. The junction had 5 bases not matched to a gene; V was cut back by 6 bases and J by 0 bases. From germline, CDR1 is DFQATT and CDR2 SNEGSKA (reference sequence). DNA for the CDR3: TGCAGTGCCCCTGCGGGAGTCTCCTACAATGAGCAGTTCTTC. Residues: CSAPAGVSYNEQFF.

This clonotype was picked up many times. The chain couples TRBV19 to TRBJ1-2; a weak D match, TRBD1 (6 bases). Trimming took 5 bases from V and 4 from J, leaving 14 bases between them. Germline V gives CDR1 LNHDA, CDR2 SQIVND (reference sequence). The CDR3 is 14 amino acids. The CDR3 bases are TGTGCCAGTAGTGATAGGCGACAGGTCTATGGCTACACCTTC. It encodes CASSDRRQVYGYTF.

By sample fraction, this clonotype is medium-sized (0.01 to 0.1%). The chain is built from TRBV19 and TRBJ2-2; D uncertain. In germline, CDR1 is LNHDA, CDR2 SQIVND (reference sequence). The CDR3 sequence is 15 residues long. V lost 7 bases to trimming and J lost 7 bases, with 19 bases between them. The DNA for the CDR3 is TGTGCCAGTAAAGTCGCAGGCCGGAGTGGCGGGGAGCTGTTTTTT. It encodes CASKVAGRSGGELFF.

The rearrangement joins TRBV4-3 to TRBJ1-3; D unresolved. Germline V gene data show CDR1 as LGHNA and CDR2 as YSLEER. Deletions cut 0 bases from V and 1 base from J, with 13 bases between. The CDR3 extends over 17 amino acids. In nucleotides, the CDR3 is TGCGCCAGCAGCCAAGATCAATGGCCAGGTTCTGGAAACACCATATATTTT. This sequence encodes CASSQDQWPGSGNTIYF.

With respect to this clonotype: Given a much more abundant clone one base away, this may be a read error. The chain couples TRBV7-2 to TRBJ1-6, with 10 nucleotides matching TRBD1. CDR3 size: 15 residues. Germline V gene lookup returns CDR1 SGHTA and CDR2 FQGNSA. The CDR3 loop is CASSVRDRGNSLLHF. CDR3 DNA sequence: TGTGCCAGCAGCGTGCGGGACAGGGGTAATTCACTCCTCCACTTT.

This clonotype has at least ten counts. The chain links TRBV6-2 or TRBV6-3 to TRBJ2-7; 8 bases agree with TRBD1. V lost 5 bases and J lost 3; bases outside the gene matches: 9. The germline CDR1 and CDR2 sequences are MNHEY and SVGEGT. This CDR3 contains 15 residues. The CDR3 loop is CASSTRQGNGYEQYF. The CDR3, as DNA: TGTGCCAGCAGTACCAGACAGGGGAACGGCTACGAGCAGTACTTC.

This clonotype was seen just once. This clone may be a read error of a much larger clone one base away. The V and J genes are TRBV20-1 and TRBJ2-7; no firm D call. This CDR3 comprises 14 residues. Germline V gives CDR1 DFQATT, CDR2 SNEGSKA (reference sequence). CDR3 DNA sequence: TGCAGTGCCAATGGACGGATAAACTCCTACGAGCATTACTTC. Residues: CSANGRINSYEHYF.

This clonotype turned up a few times. The chain is built from TRBV5-5 and TRBJ2-6; 7 positions agree with TRBD1. The V gene's germline CDR1 is SGHKS and CDR2 YYEKEE (reference sequence). V trimming: 1 base; J trimming: 5 bases; junction bases outside the gene matches: 12. The CDR3 spans 18 residues. In DNA form, the CDR3 reads TGTGCCAGCAGCTTGTGGCTAAGGGGGCGGAGTTGGGCCAACGTCCTGACTTTC. Translated: CASSLWLRGRSWANVLTF.